What follows describes a single T cell receptor beta chain. Its target is not known. An end of the junction differs from the germline gene, which may be a read error. In germline, CDR1 is MNHNS, CDR2 SASEGT. This CDR3 contains 13 residues. The data originate from a study of cytomegalovirus exposure and HLA in healthy donors. PCR was performed using 60 Vbeta and 13 Jbeta primers. The table came from immunoSEQ multiplex PCR; TCRdb's copy has only in-frame clones and leaves some out. Found here are nearly 70,000 clones, roughly 68% of them singletons; the top ten hold around 10%. Study results and limitations: Near-uniform donor sequencing depth was presumed by presence/absence analyses.

Specimen: PBMCs. This TCR was recovered from an older woman in good health and CMV-seropositive. This rearrangement joins TRBV6-1 to TRBJ2-2, with unresolved D. CDR3 sequence: CASSLQNPGELFF. The CDR3 bases are TGTGCCAGCAGTCTCCAGAACCCCGGGGAGCTGTTTTTT.